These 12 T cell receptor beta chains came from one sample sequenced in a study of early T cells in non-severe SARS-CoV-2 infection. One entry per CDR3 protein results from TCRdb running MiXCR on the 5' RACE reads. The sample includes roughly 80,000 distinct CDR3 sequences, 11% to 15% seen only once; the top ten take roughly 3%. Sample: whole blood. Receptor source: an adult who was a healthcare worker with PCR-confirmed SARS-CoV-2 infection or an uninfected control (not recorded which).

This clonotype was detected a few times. Written as DNA, the CDR3 is TGTGCCAGCAGCGTAGTCGGCGGACTACAAGAGACCCAGTACTTC. This gives the protein CASSVVGGLQETQYF. The chain carries TRBV9 and TRBJ2-5; a possible D gene is TRBD2 (6 bases). The CDR3 is 15 residues long. Per the germline V gene, CDR1 is SGDLS and CDR2 is YYNGEE. V lost 0 bases and J lost 2, with 11 bases in between. The variable domain in full, with the rest retrieved from reference TRBV9 and TRBJ2-5, is DSGVTQTPKHLITATGQRVTLRCSPRSGDLSVYWYQQSLDQGLQFLIQYYNGEERAKGNILERFSAQQFPDLHSELNLSSLELGDSALYFCASSVVGGLQETQYFGPGTRLLVL.

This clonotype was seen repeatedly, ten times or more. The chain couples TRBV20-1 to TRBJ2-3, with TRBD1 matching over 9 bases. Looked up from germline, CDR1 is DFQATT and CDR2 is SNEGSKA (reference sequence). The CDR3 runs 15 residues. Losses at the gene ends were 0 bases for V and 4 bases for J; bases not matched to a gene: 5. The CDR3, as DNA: TGCAGTGCTAGAGACGTACAGGGGGCGGCAGATACGCAGTATTTT. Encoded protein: CSARDVQGAADTQYF.

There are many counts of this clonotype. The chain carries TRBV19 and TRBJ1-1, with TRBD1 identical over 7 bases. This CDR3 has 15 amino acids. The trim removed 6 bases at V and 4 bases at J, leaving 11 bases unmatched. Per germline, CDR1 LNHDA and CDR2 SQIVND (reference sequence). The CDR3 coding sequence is TGTGCCAGTAGGACACAGGGGAAATTGGGCACTGAAGCTTTCTTT. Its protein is CASRTQGKLGTEAFF.

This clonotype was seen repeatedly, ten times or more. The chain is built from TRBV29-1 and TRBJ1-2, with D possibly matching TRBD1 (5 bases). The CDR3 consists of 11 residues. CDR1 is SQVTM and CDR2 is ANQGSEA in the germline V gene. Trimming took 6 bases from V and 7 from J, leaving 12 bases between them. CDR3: CSVGTSVGYTF. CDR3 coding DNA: TGCAGCGTCGGGACCTCGGTTGGCTACACCTTC.

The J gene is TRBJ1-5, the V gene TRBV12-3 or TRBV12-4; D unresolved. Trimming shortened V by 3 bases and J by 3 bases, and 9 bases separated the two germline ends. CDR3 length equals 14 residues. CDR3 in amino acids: CASSLDGLNQPQHF. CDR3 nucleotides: TGTGCCAGCAGTTTGGACGGACTCAATCAGCCCCAGCATTTT.

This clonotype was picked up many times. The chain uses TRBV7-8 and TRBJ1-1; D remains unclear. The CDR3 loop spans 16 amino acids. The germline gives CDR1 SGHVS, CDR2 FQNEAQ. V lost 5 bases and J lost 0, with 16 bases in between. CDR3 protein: CASSPMRGNMNTEAFF. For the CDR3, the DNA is TGTGCCAGCAGCCCCATGCGGGGTAACATGAACACTGAAGCTTTCTTT.

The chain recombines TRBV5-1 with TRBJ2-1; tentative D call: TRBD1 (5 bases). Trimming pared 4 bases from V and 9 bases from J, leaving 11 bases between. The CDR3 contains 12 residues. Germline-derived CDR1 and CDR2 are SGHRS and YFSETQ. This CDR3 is CASSPQGGEQFF. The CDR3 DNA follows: TGCGCCAGCAGCCCGCAGGGCGGTGAGCAGTTCTTC.

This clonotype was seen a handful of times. CDR3 DNA: TGCAGCGTTGAAGACCGTCGATACGAGCAGTACTTC. It is translated as CSVEDRRYEQYF. The rearrangement links TRBV29-1 to TRBJ2-7; D ambiguous. The CDR3 has 12 residues. Between the trimmed V and J ends, which lost 0 bases and 4 bases, there was a span of 7 bases. From germline, CDR1 is SQVTM and CDR2 ANQGSEA.

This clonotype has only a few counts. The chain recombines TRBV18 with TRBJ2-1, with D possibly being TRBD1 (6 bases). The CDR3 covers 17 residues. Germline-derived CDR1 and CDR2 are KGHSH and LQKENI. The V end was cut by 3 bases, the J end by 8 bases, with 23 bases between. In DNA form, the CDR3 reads TGTGCCAGCTCACCTAGCCTACCGGGACACCCGGTTGATGAGCAGTTCTTC. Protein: CASSPSLPGHPVDEQFF.

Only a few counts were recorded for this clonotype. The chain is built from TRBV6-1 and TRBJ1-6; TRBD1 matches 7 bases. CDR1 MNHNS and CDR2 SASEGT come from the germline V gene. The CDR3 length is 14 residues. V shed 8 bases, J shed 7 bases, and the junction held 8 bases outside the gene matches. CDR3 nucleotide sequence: TGTGCCAGCTGCCGGGACAGAAGAAATTCACCCCTCCACTTT. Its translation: CASCRDRRNSPLHF.

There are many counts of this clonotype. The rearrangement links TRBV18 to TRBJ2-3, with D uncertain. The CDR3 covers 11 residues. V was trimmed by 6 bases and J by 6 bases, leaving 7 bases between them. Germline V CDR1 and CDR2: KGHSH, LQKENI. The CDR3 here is CASSTLDTQYF. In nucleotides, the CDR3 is TGTGCCAGCTCGACTTTGGATACGCAGTATTTT. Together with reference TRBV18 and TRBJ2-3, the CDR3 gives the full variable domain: NAGVMQNPRHLVRRRGQEARLRCSPMKGHSHVYWYRQLPEEGLKFMVYLQKENIIDESGMPKERFSAEFPKEGPSILRIQQVVRGDSAAYFCASSTLDTQYFGPGTRLTVL.

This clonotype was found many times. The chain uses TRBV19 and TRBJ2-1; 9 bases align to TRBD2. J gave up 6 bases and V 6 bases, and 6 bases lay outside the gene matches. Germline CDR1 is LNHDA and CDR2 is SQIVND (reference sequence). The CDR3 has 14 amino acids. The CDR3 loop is CASRLAGTANEQFF. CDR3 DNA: TGTGCCAGTAGACTAGCGGGTACAGCCAATGAGCAGTTCTTC.